These 32 T cell receptor beta chains came from one sample sequenced in a study of blood T cell dynamics during melanoma immunotherapy (dated by TCRdb to 2018 to 2021). Libraries were built with the immunoSEQ multiplex PCR assay. This immuneACCESS table, as held by TCRdb, lists in-frame sequences with V and J called but not all clones. Of the missing ones, under half trace to an unresolved V gene in checked studies; the others have no known cause. A total of approximately 17,000 clones appear in this sample, roughly 85% of them only once. In total, the top ten clones hold over 6% of the sample. Explained via the paper, the time point label denotes: week 3, after first cycle of checkpoint inhibitor. Sequencing used blood, obtained from a patient treated with checkpoint blockade. Receptors originate from a human donor with melanoma.

Worth noting for this clone: One end of the junction does not line up with germline, which may come from a read error. This chain joins TRBV7-7 and TRBJ2-5; no clear D gene. This CDR3 is 15 amino acids long. Per the germline V gene, CDR1 is SSHAT and CDR2 is FNYEAQ (reference sequence). CDR3: CASSLFGLERETQYF. The CDR3 region has the DNA TGTGCTAGCAGCTTATTCGGATTGGAACGGGAGACCCAGTACTTC. Drawing the rest from reference TRBV7-7 and TRBJ2-5, the complete variable domain is GAGVSQSPRYKVTKRGQDVTLRCDPISSHATLYWYQQALGQGPEFLTYFNYEAQPDKSGLPSDRFSAERPEGSISTLTIQRTEQRDSAMYRCASSLFGLERETQYFGPGTRLLVL.

This clone was observed a single time. This chain uses TRBV7-2 with TRBJ2-4; D is tentatively TRBD1 or TRBD2 (5 bases each). The V and J ends lost 3 bases and 1 base respectively, with 13 bases between them. Germline CDR1 and CDR2: SGHTA and FQGNSA. This CDR3 has 16 residues. The CDR3 here is CASSFSVWGAKNIQYF. In DNA form, the CDR3 reads TGTGCCAGCAGCTTTTCGGTGTGGGGGGCCAAAAACATTCAGTACTTC.

The chain couples TRBV28 to TRBJ1-2, with D perhaps TRBD1 (6 bases). Germline values: CDR1 MDHEN, CDR2 SYDVKM. The germline V and J ends were trimmed by 2 bases and 4 bases, with 29 bases remaining between them. The CDR3 has 20 amino acids. This CDR3 is CASSLGPSGGGSGWGYGYTF. DNA for the CDR3: TGTGCCAGCAGTTTAGGTCCATCAGGAGGGGGATCAGGTTGGGGCTATGGCTACACCTTC.

This sequence joins TRBV19 and TRBJ2-7, with 8 nucleotides matching TRBD1. Trimming removed 6 bases from V and 5 bases from J; junction bases left unmatched: 12. From germline, CDR1 is LNHDA and CDR2 SQIVND (reference sequence). The CDR3 covers 15 residues. This CDR3 is CASSSPLDRADEQYF. The CDR3 DNA sequence: TGTGCCAGTAGCTCGCCGTTGGACAGGGCGGACGAGCAGTACTTC.

V usage is TRBV29-1 and J usage is TRBJ2-3; D is possibly TRBD1 (5 bases). V was cut by 4 bases and J by 2 bases, with 13 bases left in between. The CDR3 is 14 residues long. CDR1 is SQVTM and CDR2 is ANQGSEA in the germline V gene. The CDR3 coding sequence is TGCAGCGTTGCTCAGGGCCAGGCCACAGATACGCAGTATTTT. Translating gives CSVAQGQATDTQYF.

V and J are TRBV10-3 and TRBJ1-1, with 7 bases that match TRBD1. V lost 3 bases, J lost 0 bases, and 4 bases stayed unmatched. Germline V gene sequence: CDR1 ENHRY, CDR2 SYGVKD. The CDR3 runs 15 residues. This CDR3 reads CAISEDRALNTEAFF. CDR3 coding DNA: TGTGCCATCAGTGAAGACAGGGCCTTGAACACTGAAGCTTTCTTT.

The gene calls are TRBV5-6 and TRBJ1-5; the match to TRBD1 covers 11 bases. This CDR3 has 15 amino acids. The trim removed 3 bases at V and 11 bases at J, leaving 10 bases unmatched. CDR1 is SGHDT, CDR2 YYEEEE, per germline. The DNA of the CDR3 is TGTGCCAGCAGCTCGGACAGGGGGCTCGGACGATCCCAGCATTTT. This codes for CASSSDRGLGRSQHF.

This chain joins TRBV19 and TRBJ1-3, with a weak D call TRBD1 (5 bases). CDR3 length equals 14 residues. The germline V gene has CDR1 LNHDA and CDR2 SQIVND (reference sequence). With 4 bases removed from V and 4 bases from J, the gap between germline ends came to 11 bases. This CDR3 reads CASSRLGQGNTIYF. DNA of the CDR3: TGTGCCAGTAGTAGGTTGGGGCAAGGAAACACCATATATTTT. The variable domain in full, with the rest retrieved from reference TRBV19 and TRBJ1-3, is DGGITQSPKYLFRKEGQNVTLSCEQNLNHDAMYWYRQDPGQGLRLIYYSQIVNDFQKGDIAEGYSVSREKKESFPLTVTSAQKNPTAFYLCASSRLGQGNTIYFGEGSWLTVV.

The chain couples TRBV29-1 to TRBJ2-3, with a tentative D call TRBD2 (6 bases). This CDR3 contains 14 residues. Germline lookup yields CDR1 SQVTM and CDR2 ANQGSEA. Between the trimmed V and J ends, which lost 6 bases and 3 bases, there was a span of 16 bases. The DNA of the CDR3 is TGCAGCGTCGGTCAGCAGGCGGGGACAGATACGCAGTATTTT. Protein sequence: CSVGQQAGTDTQYF.

DNA of the CDR3: TGTGCCAGCAATCGACAGGGGGTACCCTACGAGCAGTACTTC. This translates into CASNRQGVPYEQYF. The chain links TRBV28 to TRBJ2-7; 9 bases line up with TRBD1. The ends lost 7 bases at V and 2 bases at J; junction bases unmatched: 6. This CDR3 comprises 14 residues. Per the germline V gene, CDR1 is MDHEN and CDR2 is SYDVKM.

This clone has more than one count but fewer than ten. V and J are TRBV2 and TRBJ2-1, with TRBD2 matching 9 bases. The germline V gene encodes CDR1 SNHLY and CDR2 FYNNEI. The J segment lost 1 base and the V segment lost 3 bases, leaving 10 bases of the junction unmatched. The CDR3 has 18 amino acids. The CDR3 DNA reads as TGTGCCAGCAGTGATGGGTTGCTTAGCGGGAGTTCCTACAATGAGCAGTTCTTC. Translated, it gives CASSDGLLSGSSYNEQFF.

This chain uses TRBV19 with TRBJ2-7, with 8 bases lining up with TRBD1. Germline CDR1 is LNHDA and CDR2 is SQIVND (reference sequence). V shed 8 bases and J 2 bases; nucleotides not matched to a gene: 5. The CDR3 has 13 residues. The CDR3 loop is CASAGTGPYEQYF. Written as DNA, the CDR3 is TGTGCCAGTGCCGGGACAGGACCCTACGAGCAGTACTTC. The complete variable domain, with remaining parts taken from reference TRBV19 and TRBJ2-7, reads DGGITQSPKYLFRKEGQNVTLSCEQNLNHDAMYWYRQDPGQGLRLIYYSQIVNDFQKGDIAEGYSVSREKKESFPLTVTSAQKNPTAFYLCASAGTGPYEQYFGPGTRLTVT.

The chain uses TRBV5-1 and TRBJ2-5; no definite D call. Per the germline V gene, CDR1 is SGHRS and CDR2 is YFSETQ. Trimming took 0 bases from V and 4 from J, leaving 13 bases between them. This CDR3 has 15 residues. The CDR3 protein is CASSLASDPAETQYF. The CDR3 DNA follows: TGCGCCAGCAGCTTGGCCTCGGACCCAGCAGAGACCCAGTACTTC.

The chain employs TRBV7-2 and TRBJ2-1; D is tentatively TRBD1 or TRBD2 (5 bases each). V was pared by 5 bases and J by 8 bases, with 16 bases between. CDR1 is SGHTA, CDR2 FQGNSA, per germline. CDR3 length: 14 residues. CDR3 DNA: TGTGCCAGCAGCCCGGGACCGCCGTACCATGAGCAGTTCTTC. Translation: CASSPGPPYHEQFF.

This chain connects TRBV6-1 to TRBJ2-7, with D perhaps being TRBD1 or TRBD2 (5 bases each). This CDR3 region has 14 residues. V lost 8 bases to trimming and J lost 1 base, with 15 bases between them. Germline lookup yields CDR1 MNHNS and CDR2 SASEGT. The CDR3 loop reads CASRPGHGSYEQYF. CDR3 bases: TGTGCCAGCCGACCGGGGCATGGGTCCTACGAGCAGTACTTC.

V is TRBV7-8 and J is TRBJ2-7; D may be TRBD1 (5 bases). CDR3 length: 13 amino acids. V was cut by 6 bases and J by 7 bases, with 16 bases left in between. CDR1 and CDR2 (germline): SGHVS, FQNEAQ. The CDR3: CASRGRGPGEQYF. The CDR3 coding sequence is TGTGCCAGCAGGGGAAGGGGCCCCGGGGAGCAGTACTTC.

The rearrangement uses TRBV7-2 and TRBJ1-4; D is possibly TRBD1 (5 bases). The CDR3 consists of 14 residues. The germline V and J ends were trimmed by 4 bases and 7 bases, with 13 bases remaining between them. The germline CDR1 and CDR2 sequences are SGHTA and FQGNSA. The CDR3 DNA reads as TGTGCCAGCAGCTCCGGACATTTAGGTGAAAAACTGTTTTTT. Its protein is CASSSGHLGEKLFF.

The chain recombines TRBV7-2 with TRBJ2-1; the D gene is possibly TRBD2 (5 bases). V was shortened by 3 bases and J by 7 bases, with 19 bases between the two germline ends. The germline gives CDR1 SGHTA, CDR2 FQGNSA. This CDR3 has 16 amino acids. The CDR3 bases are TGTGCCAGCAGCTTGAGCGGAGCCCCCTTTGGGAATGAGCAGTTCTTC. Translation gives CASSLSGAPFGNEQFF.

V usage is TRBV5-1 and J usage is TRBJ1-1; possible D gene TRBD1, 6 bases. V lost 3 bases and J 7 bases, leaving 16 bases between the germline ends. This CDR3 has 14 amino acids. The V gene's germline CDR1 is SGHRS and CDR2 YFSETQ. The CDR3 coding sequence is TGCGCCAGCAGCTCCATCCGGGCAGGGGATGAAGCTTTCTTT. It specifies CASSSIRAGDEAFF.

The V and J genes are TRBV19 and TRBJ2-5, with D perhaps matching TRBD1 (6 bases). The assigned J gene may be wrong: the sequence end matches TRBJ2-7 better. The CDR3 totals 15 residues. Germline values: CDR1 LNHDA, CDR2 SQIVND (reference sequence). The CDR3 here is CASSMEDSFSYEQYF. Written as DNA, the CDR3 is TGTGCCAGTAGTATGGAGGACAGCTTCTCCTACGAGCAGTACTTC.

The CDR3 loop reads CASSLPPDTQYF. Written as DNA, the CDR3 is TGTGCCAGCAGCCTCCCACCAGATACGCAGTATTTT. J is TRBJ2-3 and V is TRBV7-2; D is uncertain. This CDR3 comprises 12 residues. V was shortened by 5 bases and J by 4 bases, with 7 bases between the two germline ends. The V gene's germline CDR1 is SGHTA and CDR2 FQGNSA. The whole variable domain, filled in from reference TRBV7-2 and TRBJ2-3, reads GAGVSQSPSNKVTEKGKDVELRCDPISGHTALYWYRQSLGQGLEFLIYFQGNSAPDKSGLPSDRFSAERTGGSVSTLTIQRTQQEDSAVYLCASSLPPDTQYFGPGTRLTVL.

The genes are TRBV5-6 and TRBJ2-6; D is undetermined. This CDR3 region has 18 residues. Looked up from germline, CDR1 is SGHDT and CDR2 is YYEEEE. The germline V and J ends were trimmed by 1 base and 1 base, with 15 bases remaining between them. The CDR3 bases are TGTGCCAGCAGCTTGTCGGAGATGTGGCGATCTGGGGCCAACGTCCTGACTTTC. It yields the protein CASSLSEMWRSGANVLTF. The entire variable domain, with the rest obtained from reference TRBV5-6 and TRBJ2-6, is as follows: DAGVTQSPTHLIKTRGQQVTLRCSPKSGHDTVSWYQQALGQGPQFIFQYYEEEERQRGNFPDRFSGHQFPNYSSELNVNALLLGDSALYLCASSLSEMWRSGANVLTFGAGSRLTVL.

V gene TRBV5-1 combines with J gene TRBJ2-7; D not resolved. CDR3 length: 13 amino acids. The V and J ends lost 4 bases and 3 bases respectively, with 11 bases between them. Per the germline V gene, CDR1 is SGHRS and CDR2 is YFSETQ. This chain's CDR3 is CASSPGPDYEQYF. The CDR3 region has the DNA TGCGCCAGCAGCCCGGGCCCGGACTACGAGCAGTACTTC.

The genes are TRBV5-8 and TRBJ2-7; 9 bases agree with TRBD2. Germline CDR1 is SGHTS and CDR2 is YDEGEE. This CDR3 is 16 amino acids long. V dropped 4 bases and J dropped 5; count of bases not matched to a gene: 13. CDR3 protein: CASSQVRGRALHEQYF. The CDR3, as DNA: TGTGCCAGCAGCCAGGTTCGCGGGAGGGCCCTTCACGAGCAGTACTTC. The variable domain in full, completed from reference TRBV5-8 and TRBJ2-7, reads EAGVTQSPTHLIKTRGQQATLRCSPISGHTSVYWYQQALGLGLQFLLWYDEGEERNRGNFPPRFSGRQFPNYSSELNVNALELEDSALYLCASSQVRGRALHEQYFGPGTRLTVT.

The gene calls are TRBV12-2 and TRBJ1-1; TRBD1 is the table's D call and was not checked against the DNA. TRBV12-2 corresponds to a pseudogene. CDR3 length: 15 residues. The DNA for the CDR3 is TGTGCAAGTCGCTTAAATACAGGGCTGAACACTGAAGCTTTCTTT. The encoded protein is CASRLNTGLNTEAFF.

The chain has TRBV9 and TRBJ2-2; 7 bases are shared with TRBD2. The junction had 3 bases not matched to a gene; V was cut back by 0 bases and J by 1 base. Germline assignment: CDR1 SGDLS and CDR2 YYNGEE. The CDR3 has 16 amino acids. The CDR3 region has the DNA TGTGCCAGCAGCGTAGGGTTAGCGGGGAACACCGGGGAGCTGTTTTTT. As protein: CASSVGLAGNTGELFF.

The chain recombines TRBV7-9 with TRBJ2-2, with 11 positions matching TRBD1. Germline V gives CDR1 SEHNR, CDR2 FQNEAQ (reference sequence). This CDR3 spans 16 amino acids. Trimming cost V 4 bases and J 1 base; bases outside gene matches: 2. This chain's CDR3 is CASSSGTGGNTGELFF. The CDR3, as DNA: TGTGCCAGCAGCTCCGGGACAGGGGGGAACACCGGGGAGCTGTTTTTT.

This chain joins TRBV6-4 and TRBJ2-3; TRBD2 matches at 9 bases. The ends lost 6 bases at V and 3 bases at J; junction bases unmatched: 4. The CDR3 is 14 amino acids. Germline lookup yields CDR1 MRHNA and CDR2 SNTAGT. The DNA for the CDR3 is TGTGCCAGCAGGGGAGGACTAGCGACAGATACGCAGTATTTT. This codes for CASRGGLATDTQYF.

The chain recombines TRBV30 with TRBJ2-4; no clear D gene. Trimming stripped 0 bases from V and 0 bases from J, with 6 bases between. Germline V gene sequence: CDR1 GTSNPN, CDR2 SVGIG (reference sequence). The CDR3 contains 14 residues. The CDR3 DNA reads TGTGCCTGGAGTGTCCCAGTAGCCAAAAACATTCAGTACTTC. This codes for CAWSVPVAKNIQYF.

This chain links TRBV18 with TRBJ1-1; a weak D match, TRBD1 (5 bases). CDR1 and CDR2 from the germline V gene are KGHSH and LQKENI. V was shortened by 5 bases and J by 6 bases, with 10 bases between the two germline ends. The CDR3 has 12 residues. This chain's CDR3 is CASSAGTAEAFF. As DNA, the CDR3 is TGTGCCAGCTCAGCAGGGACGGCTGAAGCTTTCTTT.

This clone has just one count. The chain joins TRBV19 to TRBJ2-1; 11 bases align to TRBD2. Germline CDR1 LNHDA, CDR2 SQIVND (reference sequence). The CDR3 runs 15 residues. Trimming at V came to 4 bases and at J to 8 bases, leaving 7 bases not matched to a gene. CDR3: CASSTLTSGKDEQFF. The CDR3 nucleotides read TGTGCCAGTAGTACTCTGACTAGCGGGAAGGATGAGCAGTTCTTC. Based on the CDR3 plus reference TRBV19 and TRBJ2-1, the full variable domain is DGGITQSPKYLFRKEGQNVTLSCEQNLNHDAMYWYRQDPGQGLRLIYYSQIVNDFQKGDIAEGYSVSREKKESFPLTVTSAQKNPTAFYLCASSTLTSGKDEQFFGPGTRLTVL.

V usage is TRBV4-2 and J usage is TRBJ1-3; D not certain. Trimming stripped 0 bases from V and 1 base from J, with 16 bases between. In germline, CDR1 is LGHNA, CDR2 YNFKEQ. CDR3 length: 18 amino acids. CDR3 nucleotides: TGTGCCAGCAGCCAAGAGGTTAATCGGGGAGGTTCTGGAAACACCATATATTTT. Protein product: CASSQEVNRGGSGNTIYF.